One sample yielded the 14 T cell receptor beta chains listed below, sequenced in a study of T-cell memory formation after mild COVID-19. TCRdb re-called the 5' RACE reads through MiXCR, storing one row per CDR3 protein. This table has a few hundred thousand distinct CDR3 sequences, approximately 29% appearing once. The sample was PBMCs or a T cell subset sorted from them (not recorded which). These receptors all stem from an adult woman who had mild COVID-19 (a few samples of this study predate the infection). Cell type and time point are not known.

This clonotype occurred a few times. The chain has TRBV7-2 and TRBJ2-7, with 12 positions matching TRBD2. The CDR3 totals 15 residues. The germline CDR1 and CDR2 sequences are SGHTA and FQGNSA. Germline trimming cut 8 bases from V and 7 bases from J; bases unmatched to any gene: 12. The CDR3 DNA reads TGTGCCAGCCAAGGGGCTAGCGGGAGGGCCTCGGAGCAGTACTTC. Residues: CASQGASGRASEQYF.

This clonotype was detected ten times or more. V is TRBV5-5 and J is TRBJ2-2; either TRBD1 or TRBD2 may fit D (5 bases each). Trimming took 4 bases from V and 0 from J, leaving 10 bases between them. Germline CDR1 is SGHKS and CDR2 is YYEKEE (reference sequence). This CDR3 region has 15 residues. The CDR3 nucleotides read TGTGCCAGCAGCGGGACCGGGACGAACACCGGGGAGCTGTTTTTT. Protein: CASSGTGTNTGELFF.

This clonotype was seen only a few times. The chain carries TRBV4-1 and TRBJ2-1; possible D gene TRBD1, 5 bases. Per the germline V gene, CDR1 is MGHRA and CDR2 is YSYEKL. The V gene lost 6 bases and the J gene lost 7 bases, with 10 bases spanning the gap. CDR3 length: 12 residues. The CDR3 coding sequence is TGCGCCAGCAGGGACATCTCGAATGAGCAGTTCTTC. Its protein product is CASRDISNEQFF.

The CDR3 loop reads CASSQDMTDTQYF. CDR3 DNA sequence: TGTGCCAGCAGCCAAGATATGACAGATACGCAGTATTTT. This chain joins TRBV4-2 and TRBJ2-3, with D hard to call. With 0 bases removed from V and 3 bases from J, the gap between germline ends came to 4 bases. Germline V CDR1 and CDR2: LGHNA, YNFKEQ. The CDR3 has 13 residues.

This clonotype occurred a few times. The rearrangement uses TRBV5-1 and TRBJ2-3; no clear D. V was shortened by 5 bases and J by 1 base, with 8 bases between the two germline ends. CDR1 is SGHRS and CDR2 is YFSETQ in the germline V gene. This CDR3 contains 13 residues. DNA for the CDR3: TGCGCCAGCAGATCTGAGGGCACAGATACGCAGTATTTT. Protein: CASRSEGTDTQYF.

This clonotype was seen more than once but under ten times. The chain carries TRBV19 and TRBJ2-7; D gene ambiguous. CDR1 is LNHDA and CDR2 is SQIVND in the germline V gene (reference sequence). CDR3 size: 15 residues. V dropped 3 bases and J dropped 2 bases, with 14 bases sitting between them. CDR3 amino acids: CASSMDGRQTYEQYF. In DNA form, the CDR3 reads TGTGCCAGTAGTATGGACGGACGGCAAACCTACGAGCAGTACTTC. Looking up the rest from reference TRBV19 and TRBJ2-7 gives the full variable domain: DGGITQSPKYLFRKEGQNVTLSCEQNLNHDAMYWYRQDPGQGLRLIYYSQIVNDFQKGDIAEGYSVSREKKESFPLTVTSAQKNPTAFYLCASSMDGRQTYEQYFGPGTRLTVT.

The V call is TRBV12-3 or TRBV12-4, the J call TRBJ1-5; 8 nucleotides agree with TRBD1. Losses at the gene ends were 5 bases for V and 0 bases for J; bases not matched to a gene: 6. CDR3 size: 16 residues. For the CDR3, the DNA is TGTGCCAGCAGTGACAGGGGAGGGGTTAGCAATCAGCCCCAGCATTTT. Its protein product is CASSDRGGVSNQPQHF.

The J gene is TRBJ2-7, the V gene TRBV12-3 or TRBV12-4; 13 nucleotides match TRBD2. The CDR3 is 17 residues long. Losses at the gene ends were 7 bases for V and 4 bases for J; bases not matched to a gene: 13. CDR3 residues: CASTPGTSGIPNYEQYF. In DNA form, the CDR3 reads TGTGCCAGCACTCCCGGGACTAGCGGGATCCCGAATTACGAGCAGTACTTC.

This clonotype occurred a few times. V gene TRBV5-6 combines with J gene TRBJ2-7; D remains ambiguous. The germline gives CDR1 SGHDT, CDR2 YYEEEE. The CDR3 is made up of 15 amino acids. Trimming cost V 3 bases and J 3 bases, with 16 bases left between them. This CDR3 reads CASSSYTYSSYEQYF. The CDR3, as DNA: TGTGCCAGCAGCTCTTACACTTATAGTAGCTACGAGCAGTACTTC.

V is TRBV4-1 and J is TRBJ1-5, with D maybe TRBD1 (6 bases). The germline V gene has CDR1 MGHRA and CDR2 YSYEKL. CDR3 size: 13 residues. V dropped 4 bases and J dropped 7 bases, with 11 bases sitting between them. The CDR3 nucleotides read TGCGCCAGCAGCCGGGCACAGGGCCAGCCCCAGCATTTT. Translating gives CASSRAQGQPQHF.

This clonotype was observed a handful of times. The chain links TRBV27 to TRBJ1-1; TRBD1 matches 8 bases. The CDR3 runs to 13 residues. Losses at the gene ends were 6 bases for V and 7 bases for J; bases not matched to a gene: 7. Germline V CDR1 and CDR2: MNHEY, SMNVEV (reference sequence). The CDR3 region has the DNA TGTGCCAGCAGAGTCCAGGGGGCGGTTGAAGCTTTCTTT. Its protein is CASRVQGAVEAFF.

The chain carries TRBV7-3 and TRBJ2-4; 8 positions agree with TRBD2. J was trimmed by 10 bases and V by 5 bases; bases with no gene match: 13. Germline V CDR1 and CDR2: SGHTA, FQGTGA. This CDR3 is built from 15 residues. CDR3 residues: CASSPRGAGGEIQYF. The CDR3 nucleotides read TGTGCCAGCAGCCCAAGAGGGGCGGGAGGAGAAATTCAGTACTTC.

The rearrangement joins TRBV5-6 to TRBJ1-5, with TRBD1 matching 9 bases. Germline CDR1 and CDR2: SGHDT and YYEEEE. V gave up 0 bases and J gave up 7 bases; unmatched junction bases: 5. The CDR3 contains 15 residues. CDR3 in amino acids: CASSLAGTGRQPQHF. In DNA, the CDR3 is TGTGCCAGCAGCTTGGCCGGGACAGGGCGGCAGCCCCAGCATTTT.

This clonotype occurred a few times. J is TRBJ2-7 and V is TRBV7-9, with D hard to call. Germline V gene data show CDR1 as SEHNR and CDR2 as FQNEAQ (reference sequence). There are 13 residues in the CDR3. V lost 4 bases and J lost 0, with 7 bases in between. This chain's CDR3 is CASSSSSSYEQYF. The CDR3 DNA is TGTGCCAGCAGCTCCTCAAGCTCCTACGAGCAGTACTTC.